The next 7 T cell receptor beta chains were all read from a single sample in a study of response to subunit inactivated influenza vaccine. Via MiXCR, TCRdb re-called the RT-PCR reads, giving one row per CDR3 protein. The sample includes some 500,000 distinct CDR3 sequences, roughly 25% of them seen just once. Here the sequenced sample was CD4+ T cells sorted from PBMCs, taken more than 4 days after vaccination. The receptors come from a man aged 45-65 years who received an inactivated influenza vaccine.

The V call is TRBV7-9, the J call TRBJ1-2; D remains ambiguous. The CDR3 totals 13 residues. V shed 2 bases and J shed 3 bases, with 7 bases lying between them. The germline V gene has CDR1 SEHNR and CDR2 FQNEAQ (reference sequence). CDR3 DNA: TGTGCCAGCAGCTTACCGGCAGACTATGGCTACACCTTC. It specifies CASSLPADYGYTF.

This chain joins TRBV5-6 and TRBJ1-5; D remains ambiguous. Trimming removed 4 bases from V and 4 bases from J, with 6 bases in between. The germline V gene has CDR1 SGHDT and CDR2 YYEEEE. The CDR3 covers 12 residues. CDR3 nucleotide sequence: TGTGCCAGCAGCATTAGGAATCAGCCCCAGCATTTT. Translation: CASSIRNQPQHF. Full variable domain (missing parts from reference TRBV5-6 and TRBJ1-5): DAGVTQSPTHLIKTRGQQVTLRCSPKSGHDTVSWYQQALGQGPQFIFQYYEEEERQRGNFPDRFSGHQFPNYSSELNVNALLLGDSALYLCASSIRNQPQHFGDGTRLSIL.

This clonotype was detected only a few times. The genes are TRBV7-2 and TRBJ2-5; D call uncertain. The V and J ends lost 1 base and 5 bases respectively, with 8 bases between them. This CDR3 comprises 13 residues. CDR1 SGHTA and CDR2 FQGNSA come from the germline V gene. The CDR3 bases are TGTGCCAGCAGCTTAGGAATGAGGGAGACCCAGTACTTC. This gives the protein CASSLGMRETQYF.

This clonotype was detected only a few times. The chain couples TRBV5-1 to TRBJ2-1; TRBD2 aligns across 8 bases. Germline lookup yields CDR1 SGHRS and CDR2 YFSETQ. Germline trimming cut 4 bases from V and 2 bases from J; bases unmatched to any gene: 8. The CDR3 is 16 residues long. CDR3 in amino acids: CASSPRGAGAYNEQFF. The CDR3 coding sequence is TGCGCCAGCAGCCCCCGAGGAGCGGGAGCCTACAATGAGCAGTTCTTC.

This clonotype came up a few times. The CDR3 coding sequence is TGCAGTGCTAGAGGGGGGGAGAGCTCCTATAATTCACCCCTCCACTTT. Its translation is CSARGGESSYNSPLHF. The chain uses TRBV20-1 and TRBJ1-6, with a possible D match to TRBD1 (5 bases). Germline assignment: CDR1 DFQATT and CDR2 SNEGSKA (reference sequence). V shed 1 base and J shed 0 bases, with 10 bases lying between them. The CDR3 length is 16 residues.

J is TRBJ1-6 and V is TRBV30; 10 bases align to TRBD1. Germline V gene data show CDR1 as GTSNPN and CDR2 as SVGIG (reference sequence). With V trimmed by 2 bases and J by 10 bases, 11 bases remained unmatched. The CDR3 runs to 16 residues. Here the CDR3 reads CAWSMSGTGVRSPLHF. CDR3 DNA sequence: TGTGCCTGGAGTATGTCTGGGACAGGGGTACGGTCACCCCTCCACTTT. The full variable domain, rest sourced from reference TRBV30 and TRBJ1-6, is SQTIHQWPATLVQPVGSPLSLECTVEGTSNPNLYWYRQAAGRGLQLLFYSVGIGQISSEVPQNLSASRPQDRQFILSSKKLLLSDSGFYLCAWSMSGTGVRSPLHFGNGTRLTVT.

This clonotype was picked up a small number of times. The rearrangement joins TRBV7-6 to TRBJ1-5, with 8 bases that match TRBD1. The length of the CDR3 is 15 residues. V lost 1 base and J lost 9; bases outside the gene matches: 8. Per the germline V gene, CDR1 is SGHVS and CDR2 is FNYEAQ. CDR3 region: CASSLGTGSEMPQHF. For the CDR3, the DNA is TGTGCCAGCAGCTTAGGGACAGGGAGCGAGATGCCCCAGCATTTT.